The present entry profiles one TCR beta chain with its context. Its antigen is currently unknown. The authors ran a second PCR of 7 to 11 cycles using a sample-barcoded 5' primer and a J-beta primer mix. Every molecule of cDNA carried a tag from a template-switch adaptor with 12 random nucleotides. One entry per CDR3 protein results from TCRdb running MiXCR on the 5' RACE reads. The table has 1,500,000 or so distinct CDR3 sequences, around 40% seen once; the top ten hold about 4.1%. V dropped 5 bases and J dropped 4 bases, with 12 bases sitting between them. There are 13 residues in the CDR3. Looked up from germline, CDR1 is SGHTA and CDR2 is FQGNSA. This sample was included in a study of blood T cells in healthy people across ages. Notes on the study in general: Per million T cells, TCR beta diversity dropped roughly linearly as age increased. A strong correlation between TCR beta diversity and naive T cell percentage was seen. It was not known whether donors were CMV positive (a possible confounder of expanded clonotype changes).

The TCR comes from a young woman in good health. The rearrangement joins TRBV7-2 to TRBJ2-7, with D tentatively TRBD2 (5 bases). Sequencing was carried out using blood. The CDR3 nucleotides are TGTGCCAGCAGCACCCGGGGTCTTTACGAGCAGTACTTC. The encoded protein is CASSTRGLYEQYF. The full variable domain, completed using reference TRBV7-2 and TRBJ2-7, is GAGVSQSPSNKVTEKGKDVELRCDPISGHTALYWYRQSLGQGLEFLIYFQGNSAPDKSGLPSDRFSAERTGGSVSTLTIQRTQQEDSAVYLCASSTRGLYEQYFGPGTRLTVT.